This T cell receptor beta chain stems from a study of T cell responses to AZD1222 COVID-19 vaccine. Overall study context: Samples with a second dose at about 4 or about 12 weeks were pooled together.

To note about this clone: Its antigen is still unknown.

V lost 1 base and J 1 base, leaving 7 bases between the germline ends. The CDR3 loop spans 14 amino acids. Germline loops: CDR1 SGDLS, CDR2 YYNGEE. Points from the study as a whole: Epitopes outside B.1.351 and B.1.1.7 mutated regions reportedly drew nearly half of spike TCRs. Clonal diversity was possibly underestimated, and the donors were mostly white British, with more females.

Measured with immunoSEQ multiplex PCR; TCRdb has only the in-frame clones, and not every one. The sample contains about 110,000 clones, about nine tenths of which appear only once. The sequence came from an adult in good health. This sequence joins TRBV9 and TRBJ2-3; D not certain. The material sequenced was peripheral blood, taken on day 0 of AZD1222 vaccination. CDR3: CASSVQLGTDTQYF. CDR3 nucleotide sequence: TGTGCCAGCAGCGTACAGCTAGGCACAGATACGCAGTATTTT.